Listed below are T cell receptor beta chains from one sample, sequenced in a study of blood T cell repertoires in COVID-19. The table came from immunoSEQ multiplex PCR; TCRdb's copy has only in-frame clones and leaves some out. The sample shows about 250,000 clones, roughly 90% of them seen only once. Specimen: peripheral blood. These receptors all come from a woman aged 40 to 49 who had recovered from COVID-19. CDR3s include the opening cysteine and the closing phenylalanine or tryptophan. The D gene is left open where the match is weak. Some rows have no size entry. The others give once, few or many, or a class for an expanded clone.

abundance | j_gene | v_gene | d_gene | CDR3nt | CDR3aa
many | TRBJ2-1 | TRBV30 | . | TGTGCCTGGACCGGACCCGCCGGGGAGGAGCAGTTCTTC | CAWTGPAGEEQFF
once | TRBJ2-2 | TRBV6-1 | TRBD2 | TGTGCCAGCAGTGAACGGGCTACGTTCGGAGCGGGAGGGCCAGGGGAGCTGTTTTTT | CASSERATFGAGGPGELFF
. | TRBJ2-2 | TRBV7-9 | TRBD2 | TGTGCCAGCAGCCAAAGATTTACTAGCGGGATCACGAACACCGGGGAGCTGTTTTTT | CASSQRFTSGITNTGELFF
. | TRBJ2-7 | TRBV28 | . | TGTGCCAGCAGTTCTTTTATCATAGGGGGGGGAATCTCCTACGAGCAGTACTTC | CASSSFIIGGGISYEQYF
. | TRBJ1-1 | TRBV3-1/TRBV3-2 | . | TGTGCCAGCAGCCCCCAGGGGTGGGAAGCTTTCTTT | CASSPQGWEAFF
. | TRBJ2-3 | TRBV5-4 | TRBD2 | TGTGCCAGCAGCTTGGGAGGGACTAACACAGATACGCAGTATTTT | CASSLGGTNTDTQYF
. | TRBJ2-1 | TRBV2 | TRBD1 | TGTGCCAGCAGTGAACAGGGGGTCGGTGAGCAGTTCTTC | CASSEQGVGEQFF
. | TRBJ2-1 | TRBV6-1 | . | TGTGCCAGCAGTGAAGTTGGAAAGCGGTCTGGGGTCTTC | CASSEVGKRSGVF
. | TRBJ1-1 | TRBV5-4 | . | TGTGCCAGCAGCTTGCGTCACAGGGACACTGAAGCTTTCTTT | CASSLRHRDTEAFF
. | TRBJ2-7 | TRBV6-2/TRBV6-3 | TRBD2 | TGTGCCAGCAGTTACGCTAGCGGCTACTACGAGCAGTACTTC | CASSYASGYYEQYF
. | TRBJ2-1 | TRBV10-3 | . | TGTGCCATCAGTGAGAGCGGACAGCTGGAGTACAATGAGCAGTTCTTC | CAISESGQLEYNEQFF
. | TRBJ2-1 | TRBV2 | TRBD1 | TGTGCCATCGAGTTCGGGACAGGGGGGACCACGTCCTACAATGAGCAGTTCTTC | CAIEFGTGGTTSYNEQFF
. | TRBJ1-2 | TRBV19 | . | TGTGCCAGTAGTATGAACAGCTTCTATGGCTACACCTTC | CASSMNSFYGYTF
few | TRBJ1-6 | TRBV27 | TRBD1 | TGTGCCAGCAGTTTAAACAGGGGGATTAATTCACCCCTCCACTTT | CASSLNRGINSPLHF
. | TRBJ2-1 | TRBV2 | . | TGTGCCAGCAGTGTTGGACTTAACAATGAGCAGTTCTTC | CASSVGLNNEQFF
. | TRBJ2-7 | TRBV5-6 | TRBD1 | TGTGCCAGCAGCTCCCAGGGGGAAGTGGACGAGCAGTACTTC | CASSSQGEVDEQYF
once | TRBJ2-1 | TRBV7-9 | TRBD2 | TGTGCCAGCAGCCCCGCGCCACTAGCGGGTGCGCACAATGAGCAGTTCTTC | CASSPAPLAGAHNEQFF
. | TRBJ2-3 | TRBV29-1 | TRBD1 | TGCAGCGCTATCTCGCAGGGGGCGACAGATACGCAGTATTTT | CSAISQGATDTQYF
. | TRBJ2-2 | TRBV5-4 | TRBD1 | TGTGCCAGCAGCTTGAGGCAGGGGGCCGGGGAGCTGTTTTTT | CASSLRQGAGELFF
. | TRBJ1-4 | TRBV28 | . | TGTGCCAGCTCCAGTGGGGGGGCCACTAATGAAAAACTGTTTTTT | CASSSGGATNEKLFF
. | TRBJ1-2 | TRBV2 | . | TGTGCCAGCAGTGAAGAGACAGAATCGCTGTATGGCTACACCTTC | CASSEETESLYGYTF
. | TRBJ1-3 | TRBV4-1 | . | TGCGCCAGCAGCCAAGTAGGAGGGGGAGGGGGAAACACCATATATTTT | CASSQVGGGGGNTIYF
. | TRBJ1-2 | TRBV28 | TRBD1 | TGTGCCAGCTTCAGGGGGGAAGACTATGGCTACACCTTC | CASFRGEDYGYTF
. | TRBJ1-1 | TRBV28 | . | TGTGCCAGCAGTTTATTGGGCAGGAACACTGAAGCTTTCTTT | CASSLLGRNTEAFF
. | TRBJ2-7 | TRBV4-1 | . | TGCGCCAGCAGCCTTAGCGGCTACGAGCAGTACTTC | CASSLSGYEQYF
. | TRBJ1-2 | TRBV5-4 | TRBD1 | TGTGCCAGCAGCTTTGACAGGGACTATGGCTACACCTTC | CASSFDRDYGYTF
. | TRBJ1-1 | TRBV28 | . | TGTGCCAGCAGATCTGGACAGAACACTGAAGCTTTCTTT | CASRSGQNTEAFF
. | TRBJ1-6 | TRBV5-1 | . | TGCGCCAGCAGCTGGAATCCGGGACAAAATAATTCACCCCTCCACTTT | CASSWNPGQNNSPLHF
. | TRBJ2-3 | TRBV28 | TRBD1 | TGTGCCAGCGCCCAGGACAGGGGGAGAGCGGGCGGGAGAATGGATACGCAGTATTTT | CASAQDRGRAGGRMDTQYF
. | TRBJ2-7 | TRBV19 | TRBD1 | TGTGCCAGTAGTACTTCTGGACAGGGGGTCTACGAGCAGTACTTC | CASSTSGQGVYEQYF
. | TRBJ2-1 | TRBV5-1 | . | TGCGCCAGCAGCTTGGCTGTAGCATCCGATGAGCAGTTCTTC | CASSLAVASDEQFF
. | TRBJ2-7 | TRBV5-1 | TRBD2 | TGCGCCAGCAGCGGGACTAGCGGGACCGAGCAGTACTTC | CASSGTSGTEQYF
. | TRBJ2-7 | TRBV5-1 | TRBD1 | TGCGCCAGCAGCTGGACAGGGTCCTACGAGCAGTACTTC | CASSWTGSYEQYF
. | TRBJ2-3 | TRBV3-1/TRBV3-2 | . | TGTGCCAGCAGCCAAGCAGGTAGCACAGATACGCAGTATTTT | CASSQAGSTDTQYF
once | TRBJ2-7 | TRBV6-2/TRBV6-3 | TRBD2 | TGTGCCAGCAGTTATGAAGCGGGACCCTACGAGCAGTACTTC | CASSYEAGPYEQYF
. | TRBJ2-2 | TRBV10-3 | . | TGTGCCATCAGTGAGCAGGCGGGCCTTGGCTATATCGGGGAGCTGTTTTTT | CAISEQAGLGYIGELFF
once | TRBJ1-1 | TRBV6-1 | . | TGTGCCAGCAGTGAAGAAGGGGGTGGAAACACTGAAGCTTTCTTT | CASSEEGGGNTEAFF
. | TRBJ1-5 | TRBV5-5 | . | TGTGCCAGCAGCTTATTTTACGTCGGTCAGCCCCAGCATTTT | CASSLFYVGQPQHF
. | TRBJ2-4 | TRBV7-8 | . | TGTGCCAGCAGCTTAGAATGGCGGGATGGGATTCAGTACTTC | CASSLEWRDGIQYF
. | TRBJ2-2 | TRBV7-9 | TRBD1 | TGTGCCAGCAGCGGGACAGATACCGCCGGGGAGCTGTTTTTT | CASSGTDTAGELFF
. | TRBJ1-4 | TRBV29-1 | TRBD1 | TGCAGCGTTCGACAGGGCGCAACTAATGAAAAACTGTTTTTT | CSVRQGATNEKLFF
. | TRBJ1-6 | TRBV21-1 | . | TGTGCCAGCAGCAAGACACCGGGAGGCCCCTATAATTCACCCCTCCACTTT | CASSKTPGGPYNSPLHF
. | TRBJ1-3 | TRBV5-1 | . | TGCGCCAGCAGCTTCCGGGGGGAGTATTCCGGAAACACCATATATTTT | CASSFRGEYSGNTIYF
few | TRBJ1-5 | TRBV2 | . | TGTGCCAGCAACCGGGATACTAGCAATCAGCCCCAGCATTTT | CASNRDTSNQPQHF
. | TRBJ1-1 | TRBV5-1 | TRBD1 | TGCGCCAGCAGCTCCCAACCCACAGGGGGGACTGAAGCTTTCTTT | CASSSQPTGGTEAFF
. | TRBJ2-7 | TRBV12-3/TRBV12-4 | TRBD1 | TGTGCCAGCAGTCCCGGGACAGCCTACGAGCAGTACTTC | CASSPGTAYEQYF
. | TRBJ2-7 | TRBV28 | . | TGTGCCAGCATCCAAGGGGGGGGGCAGTTCAACGAGCAGTACTTC | CASIQGGGQFNEQYF
. | TRBJ1-5 | TRBV19 | . | TGTGCCAGTAGTATGGGGGGGGCCTGGGTACGGGATCAGCCCCAGCATTTT | CASSMGGAWVRDQPQHF
. | TRBJ2-7 | TRBV30 | TRBD1 | TGTGCCTGGACTAACCGGGACAGGGAGTACGAGCAGTACTTC | CAWTNRDREYEQYF
. | TRBJ1-1 | TRBV30 | . | TGTGCCTGGAGTGGGGGGCTACCCCCCTTCTTT | CAWSGGLPPFF
. | TRBJ1-6 | TRBV19 | TRBD1 | TGTGCCAGCGCGGAACAGGGGGCGAAGAATTCACCCCTCCACTTT | CASAEQGAKNSPLHF
. | TRBJ2-5 | TRBV28 | . | TGTGCCAGCAGTCTCTACACTAACAGGGCAGAGACCCAGTACTTC | CASSLYTNRAETQYF
. | TRBJ1-3 | TRBV7-9 | . | TGTGCCAGCAGCATAAAAGACTGGCCTGGAAACACCATATATTTT | CASSIKDWPGNTIYF
. | TRBJ2-2 | TRBV4-2 | TRBD1 | TGTGCCAGCAGCCCATCCTGGGACAGGGGAGCGAACACCGGGGAGCTGTTTTTT | CASSPSWDRGANTGELFF
. | TRBJ2-1 | TRBV15 | TRBD2 | TGTGCCACCAGCAGAGATCTAGGGCTAGCGGGAGGGCCGGGTGGGAATGAGCAGTTCTTC | CATSRDLGLAGGPGGNEQFF
once | TRBJ1-6 | TRBV30 | . | TGTGCCTGGGGAACAGGGAATTCACCCCTCCACTTT | CAWGTGNSPLHF
. | TRBJ2-7 | TRBV5-6 | TRBD1 | TGTGCCAGCAGCTCTGACAGGGTGGTCGAGCAGTACTTC | CASSSDRVVEQYF
. | TRBJ1-1 | TRBV30 | TRBD1 | TGTGCCTGGAGCTCCCCGCAGGGGGAAGGGACTGAAGCTTTCTTT | CAWSSPQGEGTEAFF
. | TRBJ2-1 | TRBV3-1/TRBV3-2 | TRBD2 | TGTGCCAGCAGCCAAGAGGGGGGGACTAGCGGAGGAAATGAGCAGTTCTTC | CASSQEGGTSGGNEQFF
few | TRBJ2-5 | TRBV19 | TRBD2 | TGTGCCACTCTAGATAGCGGGATGGGGACAGAGACCCAGTACTTC | CATLDSGMGTETQYF